The 29 T cell receptor beta chains reported below all come from one sample, sequenced in a study of post-analysis software for immune sequencing data. Study-level results: There were five or six TRBV segments more frequent in patients than controls, and TRBV5-6, TRBV5-1 and TRBV20-1 were among them.

Sequencing libraries made from TCR beta cDNA carried unique molecular identifiers. MiXCR, run by TCRdb on the PCR reads, gives a single entry per CDR3 protein. Among about 150,000 distinct CDR3 sequences, approximately 30% were seen once, and the ten largest hold roughly 1.6%. No antigen has been assigned to these receptors. Sequencing was performed on blood. These receptors originate from a girl under 18 with multiple sclerosis.

V gene TRBV5-1 combines with J gene TRBJ1-4; 9 positions match TRBD1. The ends lost 4 bases at V and 4 bases at J; junction bases unmatched: 5. CDR1 and CDR2 (germline): SGHRS, YFSETQ. This CDR3 spans 15 amino acids. CDR3 bases: TGCGCCAGCAGCGCCCGACAGGGGGTTAATGAAAAACTGTTTTTT. Amino acid sequence: CASSARQGVNEKLFF.

In regard to this clonotype: A much larger clonotype is one base distant, so this may be a read error. The chain combines TRBV29-1 with TRBJ2-1; D is perhaps TRBD1 (6 bases). V was trimmed by 6 bases and J by 10 bases, leaving 16 bases between them. Germline V gives CDR1 SQVTM, CDR2 ANQGSEA. The CDR3 length is 12 residues. CDR3 loop: CSVHRESGEQFF. The DNA for the CDR3 is TGCAGCGTACACAGGGAGTCGGGAGAGCAGTTCTTC.

Of note for this clonotype: A much larger clone lies a single base off, so this may be a read error. The V call is TRBV4-1, the J call TRBJ2-7; 7 bases are shared with TRBD2. Germline V lookup: CDR1 MGHRA, CDR2 YSYEKL. CDR3 length: 16 residues. The V gene end was trimmed by 10 bases and the J gene end by 2 bases; junction bases not matched to a gene: 17. The CDR3, as DNA: TGCGCCAACCTAATCAGGGCCACTAGCGTTACCTACGAGCAGTACTTC. This encodes CANLIRATSVTYEQYF.

About this clonotype itself: This may come from a read error, since a much larger clone is one base off. The V call is TRBV5-8, the J call TRBJ2-3, with 7 bases that match TRBD2. Germline V gene data show CDR1 as SGHTS and CDR2 as YDEGEE. The CDR3 covers 16 residues. The chain's CDR3 is CASSFVLAASTDTRYF. The DNA for the CDR3 is TGTGCCAGCAGCTTCGTTCTAGCGGCTAGCACAGATACGCGGTATTTT.

This clonotype has ten or more counts. CDR3 nucleotides: TGCAGTGCTAGTGAGTTTGGCGGGAGCCACAATGAGCAGTTCTTC. This codes for CSASEFGGSHNEQFF. The V and J genes are TRBV20-1 and TRBJ2-1; 7 nucleotides match TRBD2. Losses at the gene ends were 3 bases for V and 5 bases for J; bases not matched to a gene: 10. Germline assignment: CDR1 DFQATT and CDR2 SNEGSKA (reference sequence). The CDR3 loop spans 15 amino acids.

This clonotype came up many times. This sequence joins TRBV20-1 and TRBJ2-1; a weak D match, TRBD2 (5 bases). Germline CDR1 is DFQATT and CDR2 is SNEGSKA (reference sequence). The CDR3 loop spans 15 amino acids. V lost 6 bases to trimming and J lost 3 bases, with 18 bases between them. Here the CDR3 reads CSADTGTQYYNEQFF. CDR3 nucleotide sequence: TGCAGTGCCGACACGGGAACCCAATACTACAATGAGCAGTTCTTC.

The table lists this clonotype with many counts. The V call is TRBV20-1, the J call TRBJ2-3; tentative D call: TRBD2 (6 bases). Trimming removed 3 bases at V and 6 bases at J, with 13 bases between. Germline V CDR1 and CDR2: DFQATT, SNEGSKA (reference sequence). CDR3 size: 13 residues. CDR3 amino acids: CSASLGGVDTQYF. The CDR3, as DNA: TGCAGTGCTAGTTTGGGGGGAGTCGATACGCAGTATTTT.

This clonotype was counted between two and nine times. This rearrangement joins TRBV12-3 or TRBV12-4 to TRBJ2-1; TRBD2 matches at 10 bases. The CDR3 extends over 14 amino acids. Trimming at V came to 7 bases and at J to 8 bases, leaving 8 bases not matched to a gene. The CDR3 coding sequence is TGTGCCAGCACCCCGGGACTAGCGTCGGATGAGCAGTTCTTC. It translates to CASTPGLASDEQFF.

J is TRBJ1-6 and V is TRBV27; D is undetermined. The V end was cut by 0 bases, the J end by 11 bases, with 11 bases between. There are 14 residues in the CDR3. Germline assignment: CDR1 MNHEY and CDR2 SMNVEV (reference sequence). The CDR3 nucleotides read TGTGCCAGCAGTTTATCTACGCCCCGGGCACCCCTCCACTTT. Amino acids: CASSLSTPRAPLHF.

This chain uses TRBV15 with TRBJ2-7, with 7 bases lining up with TRBD1. The germline gives CDR1 LNHNV, CDR2 YYDKDF (reference sequence). The CDR3 totals 14 residues. V was pared by 8 bases and J by 2 bases, with 9 bases of the junction left unmatched. CDR3 bases: TGTGCCACCTCTTACAGGGGAACAGCCTACGAGCAGTACTTC. It yields the protein CATSYRGTAYEQYF.

A few counts support this clonotype. The chain recombines TRBV4-2 with TRBJ1-5; D perhaps matches TRBD1 (6 bases). Looked up from germline, CDR1 is LGHNA and CDR2 is YNFKEQ. V lost 0 bases and J 2 bases, leaving 11 bases between the germline ends. The length of the CDR3 is 16 residues. Here the CDR3 DNA reads TGTGCCAGCAGCCAAGAGGGGGCGCGTGGCAATCAGCCCCAGCATTTT. Amino acids: CASSQEGARGNQPQHF.

This clonotype appeared many times. The rearrangement uses TRBV12-3 or TRBV12-4 and TRBJ2-7; unclear D gene. With 6 bases removed from V and 2 bases from J, the gap between germline ends came to 8 bases. CDR3 size: 12 residues. The CDR3 DNA is TGTGCCAGCAGCGCAAGCCCCTACGAGCAGTACTTC. It specifies CASSASPYEQYF.

On this clonotype: A much bigger clone sits one base away, suggesting this may be a read error. This chain joins TRBV7-3 and TRBJ2-3; maybe TRBD2 (5 bases). Germline V lookup: CDR1 SGHTA, CDR2 FQGTGA. Trimming removed 1 base from V and 1 base from J, with 9 bases in between. This CDR3 region has 15 residues. The CDR3 spells CASSLNEGGTDTQYF. In DNA form, the CDR3 reads TGTGCCAGCAGCTTAAACGAGGGCGGCACAGATACGCAGTATTTT.

This clonotype was recorded many times. This rearrangement joins TRBV6-5 to TRBJ2-7, with a possible D match to TRBD1 (6 bases). The CDR3 is 14 residues long. Per germline, CDR1 MNHEY and CDR2 SVGAGI. V shed 8 bases and J shed 2 bases, with 16 bases lying between them. CDR3 DNA: TGTGCCAGCCGAAGATTTCCAGGGGCCTACGAGCAGTACTTC. This sequence encodes CASRRFPGAYEQYF.

To note about this clonotype: One end of the junction fails to match germline, which may point to a read error. The chain recombines TRBV11-2 with TRBJ1-2, with D possibly being TRBD1 (6 bases). The germline V gene encodes CDR1 SGHAT and CDR2 FQNNGV. The CDR3 extends over 14 amino acids. This CDR3 reads CASSLGGASGGYTF. DNA for the CDR3: TGTGCCAGTAGCTTAGGGGGGGCCAGCGGTGGCTACACCTTC.

The sample holds a few counts of this clonotype. A read error may explain this, as a much larger clone is one base away. V is TRBV29-1 and J is TRBJ2-7; 7 bases are shared with TRBD2. Germline V gene data show CDR1 as SQVTM and CDR2 as ANQGSEA. This CDR3 is 14 amino acids long. Trimming cost V 7 bases and J 2 bases; bases outside gene matches: 11. The chain's CDR3 is CSATRDYRAYEQYF. CDR3 DNA sequence: TGCAGCGCGACTAGGGACTATCGCGCCTACGAGCAGTACTTC.

This clonotype came up many times. The CDR3 loop reads CASRQTPGVGEQFF. In DNA, the CDR3 is TGTGCCAGCAGACAAACTCCGGGAGTGGGTGAGCAGTTCTTC. This chain connects TRBV12-3 or TRBV12-4 to TRBJ2-1; maybe TRBD2 (6 bases). The CDR3 is 14 amino acids. Trimming took off 6 bases at V and 9 bases at J, with 18 bases between the two ends.

This clonotype has just a few counts. The chain has TRBV20-1 and TRBJ1-4, with D uncertain. The CDR3 has 11 amino acids. The V gene lost 3 bases and the J gene lost 3 bases, with 2 bases spanning the gap. The germline CDR1 and CDR2 sequences are DFQATT and SNEGSKA (reference sequence). The CDR3 sequence is CSARSNEKLFF. The CDR3 DNA follows: TGCAGTGCTAGGTCTAATGAAAAACTGTTTTTT.

This clonotype was counted between two and nine times. A much larger clone is a single base away; this may be a read error. This chain links TRBV6-5 with TRBJ1-6; 7 nucleotides agree with TRBD1. Germline V gene sequence: CDR1 MNHEY, CDR2 SVGAGI. This CDR3 is 15 amino acids long. The trim removed 8 bases at V and 0 bases at J, leaving 4 bases unmatched. CDR3 amino acids: CASRRGGSYNSPLHF. The CDR3 DNA reads TGTGCCAGCCGCAGGGGGGGCTCCTATAATTCACCCCTCCACTTT.

V usage is TRBV30 and J usage is TRBJ2-1; 9 positions agree with TRBD2. CDR3 length equals 13 residues. V shed 7 bases, J shed 8 bases, and the junction held 9 bases outside the gene matches. The germline V gene encodes CDR1 GTSNPN and CDR2 SVGIG (reference sequence). The CDR3 loop reads CALMAGGPHEQFF. As DNA, the CDR3 is TGTGCCTTGATGGCGGGAGGGCCGCATGAGCAGTTCTTC.

V and J are TRBV5-1 and TRBJ1-1; no clear D. This CDR3 comprises 13 residues. The germline V and J ends were trimmed by 3 bases and 2 bases, with 8 bases remaining between them. Germline CDR1 reads SGHRS; CDR2 reads YFSETQ. Written as DNA, the CDR3 is TGCGCCAGCAGCTCGGCCCCAAACACTGAAGCTTTCTTT. Protein: CASSSAPNTEAFF.

At least ten counts were recorded for this clonotype. The CDR3 region has the DNA TGCAGTGCTGGAAGCGGGAGTGGTCAAGAGACCCAGTACTTC. It codes for CSAGSGSGQETQYF. This rearrangement joins TRBV20-1 to TRBJ2-5, with TRBD2 matching over 8 bases. J gave up 2 bases and V 5 bases, and 7 bases lay outside the gene matches. The CDR3 extends over 14 amino acids. Germline lookup yields CDR1 DFQATT and CDR2 SNEGSKA (reference sequence).

A word on this clonotype: A much larger clone lies one base from this, so it may be a read error. This rearrangement joins TRBV9 to TRBJ2-7; 9 positions match TRBD2. CDR1 and CDR2 from the germline V gene are SGDLS and YYNGEE. CDR3 size: 17 residues. Trimming at V came to 4 bases and at J to 7 bases, leaving 18 bases not matched to a gene. The CDR3 region is CASSRGPSSGTPHEQYF. Here the CDR3 DNA reads TGTGCCAGCAGCCGGGGGCCGTCTAGCGGGACCCCCCATGAGCAGTACTTC.

This clonotype has a handful of counts. V and J are TRBV27 and TRBJ2-1; 7 bases are shared with TRBD2. The germline CDR1 and CDR2 sequences are MNHEY and SMNVEV (reference sequence). V shed 5 bases and J 6 bases; nucleotides not matched to a gene: 7. This CDR3 contains 14 residues. Written as DNA, the CDR3 is TGTGCCAGCAGTCCCCGGGACTATCTCAATGAGCAGTTCTTC. Translating it yields CASSPRDYLNEQFF.

Notes on this clonotype: A much larger clone sits a single nucleotide away, making a read error possible. The CDR3 DNA reads TGCAGCGGTGGCGACTATAGCTACGAGCAGTACTTC. This encodes CSGGDYSYEQYF. This sequence joins TRBV29-1 and TRBJ2-7; D perhaps matches TRBD2 (5 bases). Trimming removed 7 bases at V and 3 bases at J, with 13 bases between. The CDR3 spans 12 residues. Germline CDR1 and CDR2: SQVTM and ANQGSEA.

This clonotype was counted at least ten times. The chain employs TRBV3-1 and TRBJ2-1; 14 nucleotides match TRBD2. Per germline, CDR1 LGHDT and CDR2 YNNKEL (reference sequence). The V gene end was trimmed by 8 bases and the J gene end by 0 bases; junction bases not matched to a gene: 9. The CDR3 has 18 residues. CDR3 DNA: TGTGCCAGCGGCGAGACTAGCGGGAGGGTTAGCTCCTACAATGAGCAGTTCTTC. Translation: CASGETSGRVSSYNEQFF.

This chain uses TRBV6-5 with TRBJ1-1, with D perhaps matching TRBD1 (5 bases). This CDR3 has 15 residues. The V and J ends lost 0 bases and 3 bases respectively, with 11 bases between them. Per germline, CDR1 MNHEY and CDR2 SVGAGI. CDR3 coding DNA: TGTGCCAGCAGTTACTCGTGGGGACTGGACACTGAAGCTTTCTTT. It yields the protein CASSYSWGLDTEAFF.

The CDR3 sequence: CASSVAGANAHEQYF. The CDR3 region has the DNA TGTGCCAGTTCCGTAGCGGGGGCAAACGCCCACGAGCAGTACTTC. The chain joins TRBV7-9 to TRBJ2-7; 9 bases match TRBD2. The CDR3 contains 15 residues. The trim removed 9 bases at V and 5 bases at J, leaving 14 bases unmatched. Germline CDR1 and CDR2: SEHNR and FQNEAQ (reference sequence).

Regarding this clonotype: One end of the junction is discordant with germline, which a read error may explain. The chain couples TRBV28 to TRBJ2-7; 8 nucleotides align to TRBD1. The CDR3 runs 16 residues. Germline loops: CDR1 MDHEN, CDR2 SYDVKM. In DNA, the CDR3 is TGTGCCAGCAGTGCGATCACCCCAGGGGGCTCCTACGAGCGGTACTTC. Its protein product is CASSAITPGGSYERYF.